A single sample gave rise to the 2 T cell receptor beta chains below, sequenced in a study of neurological immune-mediated disorders (dated by TCRdb to between 2018 and 2021). The method was 5' RACE. The reads were generated on an Illumina HiSeq 2500. TCRdb reanalyzed the raw reads on its own, using fastp at Q25 for trimming and MiXCR for clone calling, and kept in-frame beta chains. Rows matching on CDR3 protein sequence are summarized as one entry with the most common DNA and genes. In all, the sample holds around 100,000 distinct CDR3 sequences, and about 10% of those were seen once. About 3.1% of the sample is in the top ten clones. The sample's time point, from its label and the paper: longitudinal time-point 3. Sequenced material: PBMCs. Source of these receptors: a female donor with HTLV-1-associated myelopathy (HAM/TSP).

This clonotype was observed many times. This chain connects TRBV5-1 to TRBJ2-2; 9 bases match TRBD1. Germline lookup yields CDR1 SGHRS and CDR2 YFSETQ. Germline trimming cut 4 bases from V and 6 bases from J; bases unmatched to any gene: 4. This CDR3 spans 14 amino acids. The CDR3 DNA reads TGCGCCAGCAGCCCGGACAGGGGCTCCGGGGAGCTGTTTTTT. Its translation is CASSPDRGSGELFF.

This clonotype was seen ten or more times. This chain connects TRBV6-5 to TRBJ1-2; 7 bases agree with TRBD1. Germline CDR1 reads MNHEY; CDR2 reads SVGAGI. The CDR3 spans 14 residues. V gave up 0 bases and J gave up 8 bases; unmatched junction bases: 6. The CDR3 DNA reads as TGTGCCAGCAGTTACTCGGAGGGGGCGAAGGGCTACACCTTC. Amino acids: CASSYSEGAKGYTF.